The 19 T cell receptor beta chains below come from one sample, sequenced in a study of T cell changes during pregnancy in multiple sclerosis (dated 2019 in TCRdb). The library came from the immunoSEQ multiplex PCR assay. TCRdb provides this immuneACCESS table in a form limited to in-frame rearrangements. Some clones are lacking; in checked studies, under half of them reflect an unresolved V gene, and why the rest are absent is not known. Here the sample has over 70,000 clones; about 91% occur a single time. The ten largest clones take up under 2% of the sample. This specimen consisted of peripheral blood, obtained in the first trimester of pregnancy. Receptor source: a female donor in good health, enrolled as a control in a pregnancy study.

The chain has TRBV9 and TRBJ2-5, with D uncertain. Deletions cut 0 bases from V and 5 bases from J, with 11 bases between. CDR1 is SGDLS, CDR2 YYNGEE, per germline. The CDR3 runs to 14 residues. The CDR3 loop reads CASSVGSSEETQYF. The CDR3 nucleotides are TGTGCCAGCAGCGTAGGATCCTCCGAGGAGACCCAGTACTTC.

The chain carries TRBV6-1 and TRBJ2-4, with 8 bases identical to TRBD2. The V segment lost 4 bases and the J segment 3 bases; nucleotides outside the gene matches: 5. Germline CDR1 is MNHNS and CDR2 is SASEGT. The CDR3 is 15 amino acids. CDR3 sequence reads: CASSGTSTGKNIQYF. DNA for the CDR3: TGTGCCAGCAGTGGGACTAGCACGGGCAAAAACATTCAGTACTTC.

V is TRBV5-4 and J is TRBJ1-6; 9 positions match TRBD1. The germline gives CDR1 SGHNT, CDR2 YYREEE (reference sequence). Trimming took 2 bases from V and 14 from J; bases not matched to a gene: 8. The CDR3 loop spans 14 amino acids. The CDR3 protein is CASSFEQGASSLHF. Written as DNA, the CDR3 is TGTGCCAGCAGCTTTGAACAGGGGGCGTCGTCCCTCCACTTT.

This sequence joins TRBV5-4 and TRBJ2-1, with D possibly being TRBD2 (6 bases). V gave up 5 bases and J gave up 7 bases, with 22 bases separating them. Germline V gives CDR1 SGHNT, CDR2 YYREEE (reference sequence). The CDR3 loop spans 16 amino acids. The CDR3 loop is CASSIPGLPTSNEQFF. The CDR3 DNA sequence: TGTGCCAGCAGTATACCGGGACTCCCGACCTCAAATGAGCAGTTCTTC.

The chain has TRBV5-4 and TRBJ1-1, with TRBD1 as a possible D gene (6 bases). The V end was cut by 4 bases, the J end by 1 base, with 20 bases between. The germline V gene encodes CDR1 SGHNT and CDR2 YYREEE (reference sequence). The CDR3 runs 17 residues. CDR3 in amino acids: CASSIPRGGAGNTEAFF. Here the CDR3 DNA reads TGTGCCAGCAGCATACCTCGGGGGGGCGCGGGGAACACTGAAGCTTTCTTT.

The V call is TRBV2, the J call TRBJ2-7, with D tentatively TRBD1 (6 bases). CDR1 is SNHLY and CDR2 is FYNNEI in the germline V gene. Trimming removed 5 bases at V and 6 bases at J, with 11 bases between. CDR3 length: 12 amino acids. This CDR3 reads CASSSQGGEQYF. CDR3 coding DNA: TGTGCCAGCAGTTCACAGGGCGGCGAGCAGTACTTC.

The chain joins TRBV7-2 to TRBJ2-2; 7 positions match TRBD1. V lost 1 base, J lost 5 bases, and 7 bases stayed unmatched. Looked up from germline, CDR1 is SGHTA and CDR2 is FQGNSA. The CDR3 has 16 amino acids. CDR3: CASSLEGTAKTGELFF. The CDR3 DNA reads TGTGCCAGCAGCTTAGAGGGGACAGCTAAGACCGGGGAGCTGTTTTTT.

The chain recombines TRBV7-6 with TRBJ1-1; D might be TRBD1 (6 bases). Trimming stripped 7 bases from V and 4 bases from J, with 19 bases between. This CDR3 is built from 15 residues. CDR1 is SGHVS, CDR2 FNYEAQ, per germline. The CDR3 sequence is CASTLGRGGSTEAFF. In nucleotides, the CDR3 is TGTGCCAGCACACTCGGGAGGGGGGGGAGCACTGAAGCTTTCTTT.

This chain joins TRBV6-6 and TRBJ2-7, with 7 bases that match TRBD2. J gave up 1 base and V 0 bases, and 6 bases lay outside the gene matches. Germline loops: CDR1 MNHNY, CDR2 SVGAGI (reference sequence). The CDR3 contains 16 residues. CDR3: CASSYSQQGGSYEQYF. The CDR3 DNA follows: TGTGCCAGCAGTTACTCTCAGCAGGGAGGGTCCTACGAGCAGTACTTC.

The chain links TRBV5-6 to TRBJ2-1; D remains ambiguous. This CDR3 has 15 amino acids. Trimming pared 0 bases from V and 4 bases from J, leaving 11 bases between. Germline V gene lookup returns CDR1 SGHDT and CDR2 YYEEEE. The CDR3 is CASSLGLVSYNEQFF. The CDR3 DNA sequence: TGTGCCAGCAGCTTGGGACTCGTATCGTACAATGAGCAGTTCTTC.

The rearrangement links TRBV2 to TRBJ1-1; TRBD1 agrees at 8 bases. From germline, CDR1 is SNHLY and CDR2 FYNNEI. The CDR3 totals 14 residues. V dropped 3 bases and J dropped 5; count of bases not matched to a gene: 5. The CDR3 region has the DNA TGTGCCAGCAGTGACGCAGGGGGCTATACTGAAGCTTTCTTT. It codes for CASSDAGGYTEAFF. Full variable domain (rest looked up from reference TRBV2 and TRBJ1-1): EPEVTQTPSHQVTQMGQEVILRCVPISNHLYFYWYRQILGQKVEFLVSFYNNEISEKSEIFDDQFSVERPDGSNFTLKIRSTKLEDSAMYFCASSDAGGYTEAFFGQGTRLTVV.

The V gene is TRBV10-3, the J gene TRBJ1-1; a weak D match, TRBD1 (6 bases). The CDR3 runs 17 residues. Deletions cut 4 bases from V and 0 bases from J, with 18 bases between. Germline-derived CDR1 and CDR2 are ENHRY and SYGVKD. The CDR3 bases are TGTGCCATCAGTGGGGGCCTTGGCGGACAGATGAACACTGAAGCTTTCTTT. Its protein is CAISGGLGGQMNTEAFF.

The V gene is TRBV19, the J gene TRBJ2-5, with D possibly matching TRBD2 (7 bases). CDR1 LNHDA and CDR2 SQIVND come from the germline V gene (reference sequence). Trimming removed 3 bases at V and 4 bases at J, with 9 bases between. The CDR3 consists of 13 residues. The CDR3, as DNA: TGTGCCAGTAGTATGGGAGGGGGAGAGACCCAGTACTTC. Encoded protein: CASSMGGGETQYF.

V usage is TRBV28 and J usage is TRBJ2-1; 7 nucleotides agree with TRBD1. The length of the CDR3 is 14 residues. Germline trimming cut 6 bases from V and 4 bases from J; bases unmatched to any gene: 6. CDR1 and CDR2 from the germline V gene are MDHEN and SYDVKM. This CDR3 is CASSRTGLYNEQFF. DNA of the CDR3: TGTGCCAGCAGCAGGACAGGCCTATACAATGAGCAGTTCTTC.

The J gene is TRBJ2-7, the V gene TRBV29-1; possibly TRBD2 for D (6 bases). The CDR3 is made up of 13 amino acids. V was pared by 1 base and J by 3 bases, with 10 bases between. Germline CDR1 reads SQVTM; CDR2 reads ANQGSEA. The CDR3 bases are TGCAGCGTTGAAGGGGACTCAAACTACGAGCAGTACTTC. Residues: CSVEGDSNYEQYF.

The gene calls are TRBV29-1 and TRBJ1-1; possibly TRBD1 for D (6 bases). Germline CDR1 and CDR2: SQVTM and ANQGSEA. Trimming removed 3 bases from V and 7 bases from J, with 9 bases in between. The CDR3 length is 11 residues. CDR3 protein: CSVEGGREAFF. The CDR3 DNA is TGCAGCGTTGAGGGGGGGCGTGAAGCTTTCTTT.

The chain uses TRBV4-3 and TRBJ1-4; D is undetermined. The CDR3 runs to 14 residues. CDR1 LGHNA and CDR2 YSLEER come from the germline V gene. The V end was cut by 5 bases, the J end by 6 bases, with 13 bases between. The CDR3 bases are TGCGCCAGCAGCAGATGGGCCGGGGATGAAAAACTGTTTTTT. Amino acids: CASSRWAGDEKLFF.

The chain combines TRBV18 with TRBJ1-5; D gene ambiguous. The CDR3 totals 16 residues. Trimming removed 3 bases from V and 2 bases from J, with 14 bases in between. The germline V gene has CDR1 KGHSH and CDR2 LQKENI. The CDR3 nucleotides are TGTGCCAGCTCACCTGGAGGGAACGGGGGCAATCAGCCCCAGCATTTT. As protein: CASSPGGNGGNQPQHF.

V gene TRBV7-2 combines with J gene TRBJ2-7; TRBD2 aligns across 7 bases. With V trimmed by 1 base and J by 2 bases, 8 bases remained unmatched. The CDR3 loop spans 16 amino acids. From germline, CDR1 is SGHTA and CDR2 FQGNSA. CDR3: CASSLVFPGRPYEQYF. As DNA, the CDR3 is TGTGCCAGCAGCTTAGTCTTCCCCGGGAGGCCCTACGAGCAGTACTTC. Drawing the rest from reference TRBV7-2 and TRBJ2-7, the complete variable domain is GAGVSQSPSNKVTEKGKDVELRCDPISGHTALYWYRQSLGQGLEFLIYFQGNSAPDKSGLPSDRFSAERTGGSVSTLTIQRTQQEDSAVYLCASSLVFPGRPYEQYFGPGTRLTVT.